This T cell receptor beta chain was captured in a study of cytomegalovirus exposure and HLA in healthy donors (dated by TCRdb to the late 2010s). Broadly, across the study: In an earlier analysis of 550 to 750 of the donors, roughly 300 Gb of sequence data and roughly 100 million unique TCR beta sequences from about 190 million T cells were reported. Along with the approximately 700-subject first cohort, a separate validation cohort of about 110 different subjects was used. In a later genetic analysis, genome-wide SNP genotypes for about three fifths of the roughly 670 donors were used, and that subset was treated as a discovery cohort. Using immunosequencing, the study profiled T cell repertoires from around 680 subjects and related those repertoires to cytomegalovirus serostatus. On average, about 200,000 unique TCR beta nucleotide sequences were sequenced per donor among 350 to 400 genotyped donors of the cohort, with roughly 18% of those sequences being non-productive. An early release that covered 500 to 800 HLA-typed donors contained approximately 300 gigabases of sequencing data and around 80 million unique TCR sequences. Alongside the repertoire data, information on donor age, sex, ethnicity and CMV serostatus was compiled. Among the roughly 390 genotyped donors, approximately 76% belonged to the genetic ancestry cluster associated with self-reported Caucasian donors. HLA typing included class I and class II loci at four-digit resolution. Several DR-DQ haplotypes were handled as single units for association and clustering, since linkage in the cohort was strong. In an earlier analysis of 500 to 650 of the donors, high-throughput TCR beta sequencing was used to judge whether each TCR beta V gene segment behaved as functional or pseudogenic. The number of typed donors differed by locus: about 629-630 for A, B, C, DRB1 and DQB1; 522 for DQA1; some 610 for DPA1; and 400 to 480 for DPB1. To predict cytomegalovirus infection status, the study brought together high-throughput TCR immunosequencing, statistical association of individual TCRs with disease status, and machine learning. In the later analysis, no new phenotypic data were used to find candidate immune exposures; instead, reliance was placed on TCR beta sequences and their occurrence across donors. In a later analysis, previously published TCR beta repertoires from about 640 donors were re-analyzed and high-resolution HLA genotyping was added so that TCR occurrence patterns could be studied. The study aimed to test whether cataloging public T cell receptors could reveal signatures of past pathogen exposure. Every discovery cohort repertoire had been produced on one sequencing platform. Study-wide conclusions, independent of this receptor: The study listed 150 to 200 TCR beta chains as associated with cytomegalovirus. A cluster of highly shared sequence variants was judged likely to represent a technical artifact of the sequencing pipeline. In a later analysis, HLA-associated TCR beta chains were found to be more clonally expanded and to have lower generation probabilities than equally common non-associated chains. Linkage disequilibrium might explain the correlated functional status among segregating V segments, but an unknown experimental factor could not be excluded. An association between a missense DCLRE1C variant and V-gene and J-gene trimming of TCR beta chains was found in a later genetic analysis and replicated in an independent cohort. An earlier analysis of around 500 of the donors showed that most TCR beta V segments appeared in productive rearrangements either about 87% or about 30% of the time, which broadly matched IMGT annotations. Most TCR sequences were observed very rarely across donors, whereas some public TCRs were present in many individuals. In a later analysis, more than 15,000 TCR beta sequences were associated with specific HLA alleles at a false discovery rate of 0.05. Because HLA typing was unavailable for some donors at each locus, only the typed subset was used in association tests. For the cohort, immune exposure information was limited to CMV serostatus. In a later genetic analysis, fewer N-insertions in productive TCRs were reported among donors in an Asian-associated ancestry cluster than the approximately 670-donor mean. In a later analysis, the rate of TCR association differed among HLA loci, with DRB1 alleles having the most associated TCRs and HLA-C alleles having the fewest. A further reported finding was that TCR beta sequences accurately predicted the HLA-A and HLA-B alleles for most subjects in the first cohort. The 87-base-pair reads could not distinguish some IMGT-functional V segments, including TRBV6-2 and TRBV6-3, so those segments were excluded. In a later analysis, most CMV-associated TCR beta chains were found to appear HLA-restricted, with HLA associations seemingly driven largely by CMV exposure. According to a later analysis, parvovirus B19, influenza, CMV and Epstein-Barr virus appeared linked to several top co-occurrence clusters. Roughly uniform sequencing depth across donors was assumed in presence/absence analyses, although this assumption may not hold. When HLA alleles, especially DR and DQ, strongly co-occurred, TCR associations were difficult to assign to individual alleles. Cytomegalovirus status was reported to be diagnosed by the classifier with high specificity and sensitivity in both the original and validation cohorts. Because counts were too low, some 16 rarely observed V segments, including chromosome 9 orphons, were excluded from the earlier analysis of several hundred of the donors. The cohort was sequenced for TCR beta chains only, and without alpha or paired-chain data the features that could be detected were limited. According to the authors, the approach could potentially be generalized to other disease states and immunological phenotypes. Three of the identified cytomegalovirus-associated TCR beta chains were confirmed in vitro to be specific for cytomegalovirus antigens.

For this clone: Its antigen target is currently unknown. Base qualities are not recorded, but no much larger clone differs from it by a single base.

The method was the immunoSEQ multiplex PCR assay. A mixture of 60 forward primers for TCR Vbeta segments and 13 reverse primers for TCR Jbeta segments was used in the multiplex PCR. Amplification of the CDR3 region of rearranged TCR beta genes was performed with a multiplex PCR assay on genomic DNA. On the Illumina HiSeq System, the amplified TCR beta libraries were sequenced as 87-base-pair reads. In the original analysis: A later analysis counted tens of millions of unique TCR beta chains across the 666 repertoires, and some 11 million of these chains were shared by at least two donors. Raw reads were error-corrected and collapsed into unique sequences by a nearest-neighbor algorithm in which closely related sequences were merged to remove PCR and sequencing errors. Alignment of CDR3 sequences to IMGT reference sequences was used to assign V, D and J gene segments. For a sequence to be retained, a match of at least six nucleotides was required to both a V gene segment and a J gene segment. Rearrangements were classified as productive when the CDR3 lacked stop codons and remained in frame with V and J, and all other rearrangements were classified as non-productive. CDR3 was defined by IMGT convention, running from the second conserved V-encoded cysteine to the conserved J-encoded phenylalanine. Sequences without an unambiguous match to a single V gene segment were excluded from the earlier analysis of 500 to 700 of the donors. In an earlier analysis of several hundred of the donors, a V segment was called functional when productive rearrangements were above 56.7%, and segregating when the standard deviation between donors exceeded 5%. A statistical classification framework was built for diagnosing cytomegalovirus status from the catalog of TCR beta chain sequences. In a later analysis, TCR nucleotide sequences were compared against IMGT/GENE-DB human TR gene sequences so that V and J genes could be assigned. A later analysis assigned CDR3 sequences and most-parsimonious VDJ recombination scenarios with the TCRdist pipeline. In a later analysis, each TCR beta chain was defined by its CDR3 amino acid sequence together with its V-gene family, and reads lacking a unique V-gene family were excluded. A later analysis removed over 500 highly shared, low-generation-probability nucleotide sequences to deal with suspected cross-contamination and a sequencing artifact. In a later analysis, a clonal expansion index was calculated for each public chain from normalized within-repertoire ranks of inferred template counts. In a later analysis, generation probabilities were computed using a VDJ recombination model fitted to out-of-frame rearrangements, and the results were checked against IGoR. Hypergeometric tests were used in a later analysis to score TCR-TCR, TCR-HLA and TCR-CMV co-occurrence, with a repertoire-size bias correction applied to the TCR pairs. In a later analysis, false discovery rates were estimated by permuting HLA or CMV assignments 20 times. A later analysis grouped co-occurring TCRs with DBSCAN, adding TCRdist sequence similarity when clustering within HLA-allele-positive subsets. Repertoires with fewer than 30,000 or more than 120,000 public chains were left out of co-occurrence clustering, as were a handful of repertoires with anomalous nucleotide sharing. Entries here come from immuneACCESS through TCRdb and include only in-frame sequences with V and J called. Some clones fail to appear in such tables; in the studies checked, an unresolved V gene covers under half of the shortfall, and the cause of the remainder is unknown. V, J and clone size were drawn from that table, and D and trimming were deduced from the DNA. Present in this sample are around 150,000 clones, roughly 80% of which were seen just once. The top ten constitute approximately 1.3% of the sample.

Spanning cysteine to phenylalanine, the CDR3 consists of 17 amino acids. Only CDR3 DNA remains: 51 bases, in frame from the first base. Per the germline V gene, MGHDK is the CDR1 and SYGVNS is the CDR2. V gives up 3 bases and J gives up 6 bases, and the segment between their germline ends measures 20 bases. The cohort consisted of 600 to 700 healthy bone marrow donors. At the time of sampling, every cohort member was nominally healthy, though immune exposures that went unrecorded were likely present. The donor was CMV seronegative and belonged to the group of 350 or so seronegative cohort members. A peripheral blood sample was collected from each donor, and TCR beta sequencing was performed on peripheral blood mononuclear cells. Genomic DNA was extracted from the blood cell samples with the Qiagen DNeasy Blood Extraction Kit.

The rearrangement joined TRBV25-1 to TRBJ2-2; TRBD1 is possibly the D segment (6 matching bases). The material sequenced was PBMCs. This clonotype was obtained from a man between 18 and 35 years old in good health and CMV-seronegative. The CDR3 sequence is CASSDMGHPSGAGELFF. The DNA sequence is TGTGCCAGCAGTGACATGGGACACCCGTCGGGCGCCGGGGAGCTGTTTTTT.